This note documents a single TCR beta chain sequence. Antigen: not known. The data are from a study of cytomegalovirus exposure and HLA in healthy donors. Overall study context: It was reported in a later analysis that the 95 to 150 validation repertoires used the same platform as the roughly 700 first-cohort repertoires.

CDR1 is ENHRY and CDR2 is SYGVKD in the germline V gene. V was trimmed by 6 bases and J by 4 bases, leaving 15 bases between them. The CDR3 is made up of 14 amino acids. Study-wide points: Three chains linked to CMV were shown in vitro to be specific for CMV antigens.

TCRdb's copy holds only in-frame clones and misses some; the assay was immunoSEQ multiplex PCR. The sample consists of 80,000 to 100,000 clones, around 85% of them appearing once. Material: PBMCs. The receptor's source is a woman aged 25-40 years in good health and CMV-seronegative. This chain joins TRBV10-3 and TRBJ2-5, with D perhaps matching TRBD1 (7 bases). CDR3 region: CAIRRDSDGETQYF. In DNA, the CDR3 is TGTGCCATCAGGCGGGACAGTGATGGAGAGACCCAGTACTTC.